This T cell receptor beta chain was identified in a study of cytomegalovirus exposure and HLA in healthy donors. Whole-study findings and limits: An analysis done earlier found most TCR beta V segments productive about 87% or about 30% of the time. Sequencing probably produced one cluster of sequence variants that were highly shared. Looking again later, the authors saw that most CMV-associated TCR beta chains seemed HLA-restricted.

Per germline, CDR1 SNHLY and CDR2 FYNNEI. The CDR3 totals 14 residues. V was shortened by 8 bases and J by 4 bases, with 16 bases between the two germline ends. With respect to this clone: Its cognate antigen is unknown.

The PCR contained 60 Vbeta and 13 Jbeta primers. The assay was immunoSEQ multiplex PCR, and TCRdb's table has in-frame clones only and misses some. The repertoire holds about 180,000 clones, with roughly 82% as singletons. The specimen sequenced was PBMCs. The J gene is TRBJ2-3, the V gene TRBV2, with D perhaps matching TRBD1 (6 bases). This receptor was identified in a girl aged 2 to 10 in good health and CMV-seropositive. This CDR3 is CASCRDRLADTQYF. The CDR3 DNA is TGTGCCAGCTGCCGTGACAGGCTGGCAGATACGCAGTATTTT.